A selection of T cell receptor beta chains follows, all from one sample in a study of blood T cell repertoires in COVID-19. Produced via immunoSEQ multiplex PCR; TCRdb's table is partial and in-frame only. This sample yields more than 250,000 clones, of which 70% to 90% are seen a single time; around 0.67% belongs to the top ten. Sequenced: peripheral blood. The receptors come from a human donor in a cohort sampled during active COVID-19. Both conserved end residues are part of each CDR3. D genes are given only for firm matches. Size is omitted from some rows. Given values are once, few, many or a class for expanded clones.

TRBV3-1/TRBV3-2	NA	TRBJ2-7	NA	TGTGCCAGCAGCCAAGCCGGGGGAACTTACGAGCAGTACTTC	CASSQAGGTYEQYF
TRBV9	NA	TRBJ2-5	NA	TGTGCCAGCAGCGGCGGACAGGGAGGGGAGACCCAGTACTTC	CASSGGQGGETQYF
TRBV7-2	NA	TRBJ2-7	TRBD1	TGTGCCAGCAGCTTAGTCGGACAGGGCTCCTACGAGCAGTACTTC	CASSLVGQGSYEQYF
TRBV27	NA	TRBJ1-6	TRBD1	TGTGCCAGCAGTTTCAGGGGGACGAATTCACCCCTCCACTTT	CASSFRGTNSPLHF
TRBV6-5	NA	TRBJ2-7	TRBD2	TGTGCCAGCAGCCCCTCCCGCGGGGGGCTCTACGAGCAGTACTTC	CASSPSRGGLYEQYF
TRBV25-1	NA	TRBJ1-1	NA	TGTGCCAGCAGTCCCCATGGTCGGACTGAAGCTTTCTTT	CASSPHGRTEAFF
TRBV23-1	NA	TRBJ2-5	NA	TGCGCCAGCAGTCAAGACGCCGGGTGCGGGGAGACCCAGTACTTC	CASSQDAGCGETQYF
TRBV20-1	NA	TRBJ2-5	NA	TGCAGTGCTAGAGCGAGTGAGACCCAGTACTTC	CSARASETQYF
TRBV2	NA	TRBJ1-1	NA	TGTGCCAGCAGTGAGCTTCAGGGGCTAACGAACACTGAAGCTTTCTTT	CASSELQGLTNTEAFF
TRBV9	NA	TRBJ2-3	TRBD2	TGTGCCAGCAGCGTATTGGGACTAGCGGCCTCCACAGATACGCAGTATTTT	CASSVLGLAASTDTQYF
TRBV28	NA	TRBJ2-3	NA	TGTGCCAGCAGTCTTCAGGGACTTCGGTATCATACGCAGTATTTT	CASSLQGLRYHTQYF
TRBV7-8	NA	TRBJ1-2	TRBD1	TGTGCCAGCAGCTTACGCGCCAGGGGGCTTTATGGCTACACCTTC	CASSLRARGLYGYTF
TRBV24-1	NA	TRBJ2-5	NA	TGTGCCACCAGTGTTGCAGGGTCTGGGACCCAGTACTTC	CATSVAGSGTQYF
TRBV10-3	NA	TRBJ2-5	TRBD2	TGTGCCATCAGTGAGGGCCTAGCGGTAGAGACCCAGTACTTC	CAISEGLAVETQYF
TRBV12-3/TRBV12-4	NA	TRBJ1-2	NA	TGTGCCAGCAGTCTCCGAAGCGGCTACACCTTC	CASSLRSGYTF
TRBV29-1	NA	TRBJ1-3	TRBD1	TGCAGTGGGACAGACGCCGGAAACACCATATATTTT	CSGTDAGNTIYF
TRBV18	NA	TRBJ1-1	NA	TGTGCCAGCTCACCGACGACAGTTGAAGCTTTCTTT	CASSPTTVEAFF
TRBV12-1	once	TRBJ2-7	NA	TGTGCCAGCACCCCTGGGGCGGGAGCCGTTTACGAGCAGTACTTC	CASTPGAGAVYEQYF
TRBV2	NA	TRBJ2-1	NA	TGTGCCAGCAGAGGTCCTAGCTCCTACAATGAGCAGTTCTTC	CASRGPSSYNEQFF
TRBV19	few	TRBJ2-3	NA	TGTGCCAGTAGTTCCCGGACTGGAGTTGGTACGCAGTATTTT	CASSSRTGVGTQYF
TRBV10-2	NA	TRBJ2-7	NA	TGCGCCAGCAGCCGAGAGAGGTCGGGTCGAGAGCAGTACTTC	CASSRERSGREQYF
TRBV11-2	once	TRBJ1-2	NA	TGTGCCAGCAGCCCAATCAACTATGGCTACACCTTC	CASSPINYGYTF
TRBV24-1	NA	TRBJ2-7	NA	TGTGCCACCAGTGATCTAGCGCGATCTGAGGAGCAGTACTTC	CATSDLARSEEQYF
TRBV27	NA	TRBJ1-4	NA	TGTGCCAGCAGTTTTCAGGGATCTAATGAAAAACTGTTTTTT	CASSFQGSNEKLFF
TRBV27	NA	TRBJ2-7	TRBD1	TGTGCCAGCAGTTTGTTACAGGGGATCCACGAGCAGTACTTC	CASSLLQGIHEQYF
TRBV7-9	NA	TRBJ2-7	NA	TGTGCCAGCAGCTTGGTGGCCGCGGGTACAGCCCACTACGAGCAGTACTTC	CASSLVAAGTAHYEQYF
TRBV5-1	NA	TRBJ2-3	TRBD2	TGCGCCAGCAGCCCTGGACTAGCGGGGGAGGGTACGCAGTATTTT	CASSPGLAGEGTQYF
TRBV7-2	NA	TRBJ2-1	NA	TGTGCCAGCAGCCCCCACCTGACTAGTCGGGCTGACAATGAGCAGTTCTTC	CASSPHLTSRADNEQFF
TRBV25-1	once	TRBJ2-7	NA	TGTGCCAGCAGTGAGGCCTACGCGGGCCGGGACGAGCAGTACTTC	CASSEAYAGRDEQYF
TRBV10-3	once	TRBJ1-2	NA	TGTGCCATCAGTGACCCAGATACCTATGGCTACACCTTC	CAISDPDTYGYTF
TRBV18	NA	TRBJ2-7	TRBD2	TGTGCCAGCTCACCCGGACTAGCGGGGGGGCACATCTACGAGCAGTACTTC	CASSPGLAGGHIYEQYF
TRBV6-5	NA	TRBJ1-1	NA	TGTGCCAGCTATTCCTGGAGGGAGAACACTGAAGCTTTCTTT	CASYSWRENTEAFF
TRBV10-2	NA	TRBJ1-6	NA	TGCGCCAGCAGTACCAGGACCTATAATTCACCCCTCCACTTT	CASSTRTYNSPLHF
TRBV27	NA	TRBJ1-2	TRBD1	TGTGCCAGCAGTTTCGGAGGGGGCGGCGGCTACACCTTC	CASSFGGGGGYTF
TRBV29-1	NA	TRBJ1-1	TRBD1	TGCAGCGCCAGGGGGCTAGACACTGAAGCTTTCTTT	CSARGLDTEAFF
TRBV2	NA	TRBJ2-3	TRBD1	TGTGCCACCCTAGGACAGGGGGCCGGTACGCAGTATTTT	CATLGQGAGTQYF
TRBV27	NA	TRBJ2-5	TRBD1	TGTGCCAGCAGTTCAGCCCCGGGGACAGAAGAGACCCAGTACTTC	CASSSAPGTEETQYF
TRBV24-1	NA	TRBJ2-5	NA	TGTGCCACCTCTCCCTCCCAACAGGGTGGGACCCAGTACTTC	CATSPSQQGGTQYF
TRBV30	NA	TRBJ1-6	TRBD1	TGTGCCTGGGACAGGGTTAATTCACCCCTCCACTTT	CAWDRVNSPLHF
TRBV2	NA	TRBJ1-5	TRBD1	TGTGCCAGCAGTGTGGACAGGGGTGGGCCCCAGCATTTT	CASSVDRGGPQHF
TRBV5-6	NA	TRBJ1-5	TRBD1	TGTGCCAGCAGCTGGCTCGGGGACAGAAGCAATCAGCCCCAGCATTTT	CASSWLGDRSNQPQHF
TRBV28	NA	TRBJ1-1	NA	TGTGCCAGCACTGTCCCGGGGAGTCGTTGGACTGAAGCTTTCTTT	CASTVPGSRWTEAFF
TRBV15	NA	TRBJ1-5	NA	TGTGCCACCAGCAGCACGAGGGGGGGGCAGCCCCAGCATTTT	CATSSTRGGQPQHF
TRBV7-2	once	TRBJ2-7	NA	TGTGCCAGCAGCCCTGGACAGGGAGGGTACGAGCAGTACTTC	CASSPGQGGYEQYF
TRBV27	NA	TRBJ2-7	TRBD1	TGTGCCAGCAGTTACTCCCTAACAGGGGGCGAGGAGCAGTACTTC	CASSYSLTGGEEQYF
TRBV14	NA	TRBJ1-1	TRBD1	TGTGCCAGCAGCCAACTAGGACAGGGGGATGAAGCTTTCTTT	CASSQLGQGDEAFF
TRBV19	NA	TRBJ1-1	NA	TGTGCCAGTAATCAACTTCGGGACACTGAAGCTTTCTTT	CASNQLRDTEAFF
TRBV2	NA	TRBJ1-2	NA	TGTGCCAGCAGTAGGGGAGGGGTGGGGAATGGCTACACCTTC	CASSRGGVGNGYTF
TRBV6-5	NA	TRBJ2-7	TRBD2	TGTGCCAGTCAAATGGGACTACCAGCCTACGAGCAGTACTTC	CASQMGLPAYEQYF
TRBV5-1	NA	TRBJ1-2	TRBD1	TGCGCCAGCAGCTCCAGGACAGGGATAGCCTATGGCTACACCTTC	CASSSRTGIAYGYTF
TRBV7-2	NA	TRBJ1-2	TRBD1	TGTGCCAGCAGCTTCAGACAGGGACCTTGGTATGGCTACACCTTC	CASSFRQGPWYGYTF
TRBV9	NA	TRBJ2-7	TRBD1	TGTGCCAGCAGCGTGACAGGGGGACCACCCTACGAGCAGTACTTC	CASSVTGGPPYEQYF
TRBV28	once	TRBJ2-7	TRBD1	TGTGCCAGCAGCCTAACAGGGGCCTACGAGCAGTACTTC	CASSLTGAYEQYF
TRBV28	NA	TRBJ2-7	TRBD2	TGTGCCAGCACCCTTCACTCTAGCGGTAGCTCCTACGAGCAGTACTTC	CASTLHSSGSSYEQYF
TRBV28	NA	TRBJ2-7	TRBD1	TGTGCCAGCAGTGACAGGGGATCCACCTACGAGCAGTACTTC	CASSDRGSTYEQYF
TRBV11-3	NA	TRBJ2-1	TRBD1	TGTGCCAGCAGCTTTGTAACAGGGGAGCTCAATGAGCAGTTCTTC	CASSFVTGELNEQFF
TRBV30	NA	TRBJ2-5	NA	TGTGCCTGGACGGTTGTATCGGGGACCCAGTACTTC	CAWTVVSGTQYF
TRBV6-5	NA	TRBJ1-1	TRBD1	TGTGCCAGCAGTTACGGGGACAGTGAAGCTTTCTTT	CASSYGDSEAFF